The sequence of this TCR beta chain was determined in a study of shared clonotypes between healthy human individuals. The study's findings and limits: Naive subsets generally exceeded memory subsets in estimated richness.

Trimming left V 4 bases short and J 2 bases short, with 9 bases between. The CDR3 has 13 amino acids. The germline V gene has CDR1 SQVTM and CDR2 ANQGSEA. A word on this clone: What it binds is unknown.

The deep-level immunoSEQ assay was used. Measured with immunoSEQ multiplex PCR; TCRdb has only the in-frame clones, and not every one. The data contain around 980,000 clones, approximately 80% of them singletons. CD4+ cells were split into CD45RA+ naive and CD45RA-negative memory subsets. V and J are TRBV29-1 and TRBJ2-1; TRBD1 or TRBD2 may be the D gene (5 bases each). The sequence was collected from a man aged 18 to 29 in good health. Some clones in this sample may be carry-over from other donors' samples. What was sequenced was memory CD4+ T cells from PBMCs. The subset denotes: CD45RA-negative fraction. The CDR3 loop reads CSVGRGAYNEQFF. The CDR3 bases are TGCAGCGTTGGTCGAGGGGCCTACAATGAGCAGTTCTTC.